This T cell receptor (beta chain) was recovered during a study of shared clonotypes between healthy human individuals. Some clones are missing from TCRdb's copy, which holds only in-frame ones; the method was immunoSEQ multiplex PCR. Among fewer than 1.4 million clones, more than 75% were seen once, and the ten largest hold 0.5% to 0.65%. V lost 2 bases, J lost 2 bases, and 12 bases lay in between. Germline V gene sequence: CDR1 SGHAT, CDR2 FQNNGV. This CDR3 is built from 15 residues. Sequencing was performed on memory CD4+ T cells from PBMCs. The subset here: CD45RA-negative fraction. The chain combines TRBV11-2 with TRBJ1-1; D gene ambiguous. This clonotype was obtained from a young man in good health. Some clones in this sample may be carry-over from other donors' samples. CDR3: CASSLMWGGNTEAFF. CDR3 nucleotide sequence: TGTGCCAGCAGCTTAATGTGGGGTGGCAACACTGAAGCTTTCTTT.